These 7 T cell receptor beta chains were all obtained from the same sample, sequenced in a study of blood T cell repertoires in COVID-19. The data were produced by immunoSEQ multiplex PCR, yet TCRdb's version contains in-frame clones alone and is incomplete. The data show 150,000 to 200,000 clones, around 85% seen once. The sequencing input was peripheral blood. Receptors originate from a woman of 80 years or more with acute or convalescent COVID-19.

The gene calls are TRBV5-1 and TRBJ2-5; 8 bases line up with TRBD2. V gave up 3 bases and J gave up 5 bases; unmatched junction bases: 9. CDR1 and CDR2 (germline): SGHRS, YFSETQ. The CDR3 extends over 15 amino acids. The CDR3 sequence: CASSSRGTRGETQYF. Here the CDR3 DNA reads TGCGCCAGCAGCTCGAGAGGGACTAGGGGGGAGACCCAGTACTTC.

The chain couples TRBV19 to TRBJ2-2, with 7 bases identical to TRBD1. Trimming removed 6 bases from V and 4 bases from J; junction bases left unmatched: 11. This CDR3 contains 16 residues. Germline CDR1 and CDR2: LNHDA and SQIVND (reference sequence). The CDR3 sequence is CASSDVNRGGTGELFF. CDR3 DNA sequence: TGTGCCAGTAGCGACGTTAACAGGGGTGGCACCGGGGAGCTGTTTTTT.

The chain is built from TRBV19 and TRBJ2-1, with 8 bases fitting TRBD1. The CDR3 consists of 16 residues. V lost 6 bases and J lost 4; bases outside the gene matches: 11. CDR1 and CDR2 (germline): LNHDA, SQIVND (reference sequence). CDR3 nucleotides: TGTGCCAGTAGGAACACCGGGACAGGAGCTTACAATGAGCAGTTCTTC. Amino acid sequence: CASRNTGTGAYNEQFF.

This clone was seen once. V gene TRBV11-3 combines with J gene TRBJ2-3; TRBD2 aligns across 15 bases. The V gene end was trimmed by 5 bases and the J gene end by 4 bases; junction bases not matched to a gene: 10. In germline, CDR1 is SGHNT, CDR2 YENEEA. The CDR3 runs 18 residues. As DNA, the CDR3 is TGTGCCAGCAGCGAATGGACTAGCGGGAGGGCGGGACCAGATACGCAGTATTTT. Residues: CASSEWTSGRAGPDTQYF.

This clone came up once. The V gene is TRBV24-1, the J gene TRBJ2-3; D is possibly TRBD2 (5 bases). CDR1 is KGHDR, CDR2 SFDVKD, per germline. Trimming pared 5 bases from V and 0 bases from J, leaving 17 bases between. This CDR3 contains 17 residues. The CDR3 bases are TGTGCCACCAGTGGCCTTCGGAGCGGAGCTAGCACAGATACGCAGTATTTT. Residues: CATSGLRSGASTDTQYF.

The chain has TRBV9 and TRBJ2-3; 13 nucleotides align to TRBD2. The CDR3 consists of 15 residues. Germline assignment: CDR1 SGDLS and CDR2 YYNGEE. V lost 3 bases to trimming and J lost 4 bases; unmatched junction nucleotides: 2. The CDR3 loop reads CASSGTSGGADTQYF. In DNA, the CDR3 is TGTGCCAGCAGCGGGACTAGCGGGGGTGCAGATACGCAGTATTTT.

This clone appeared once. This chain joins TRBV6-6 and TRBJ2-1; D perhaps matches TRBD2 (6 bases). V lost 5 bases and J lost 0, with 17 bases in between. The V gene's germline CDR1 is MNHNY and CDR2 SVGAGI (reference sequence). The CDR3 has 17 amino acids. The CDR3 protein is CASSHMGGASSYNEQFF. Written as DNA, the CDR3 is TGTGCCAGCAGTCACATGGGCGGGGCCAGCTCCTACAATGAGCAGTTCTTC.